These T cell receptor beta chains were read from a single sample in a study of cytomegalovirus exposure and HLA in healthy donors. TCRdb's table, derived via immunoSEQ multiplex PCR, lists solely in-frame clones and lacks some. The sample includes approximately 190,000 clones, about 80% of them seen just once. The sequenced sample consisted of PBMCs. The receptors were sampled from a man between 18 and 29 years old in good health and CMV-seropositive. Each CDR3 is given with its conserved first and last residue. The D gene is left open where the match is weak. Size values are once, few and many counts, or a class for expanded clones, and some rows have none.

cdr3_length,j_call,d_call,v_call,clone_size,cdr3_aa,cdr3_nt
16,TRBJ2-3,TRBD2,TRBV9,.,CASSVAGGRVTDTQYF,TGTGCCAGCAGCGTAGCGGGGGGGCGCGTAACAGATACGCAGTATTTT
16,TRBJ2-7,TRBD2,TRBV6-4,.,CASSALAGRSTTEQYF,TGTGCCAGCAGCGCACTAGCGGGAAGGTCCACTACGGAGCAGTACTTC
12,TRBJ1-4,.,TRBV27,.,CASSNRNEKLFF,TGTGCCAGCAGCAACAGGAATGAAAAACTGTTTTTT
14,TRBJ2-7,TRBD2,TRBV19,.,CASSSPAGAGEQYF,TGTGCCAGTAGTTCGCCAGCGGGAGCAGGCGAGCAGTACTTC
13,TRBJ2-1,.,TRBV11-2,.,CASSTRTVNEQFF,TGTGCCAGCAGCACCAGGACTGTGAATGAGCAGTTCTTC
14,TRBJ2-7,.,TRBV7-9,.,CASSLAGAGYEQYF,TGTGCCAGCAGCTTAGCGGGCGCGGGCTACGAGCAGTACTTC
15,TRBJ2-1,TRBD2,TRBV11-2,.,CASSLDSGRGNEQFF,TGTGCCAGCAGCTTAGATAGCGGGAGGGGCAATGAGCAGTTCTTC
17,TRBJ2-7,TRBD2,TRBV6-1,.,CASSAPRLADVGYEQYF,TGTGCCAGCAGTGCTCCCCGGCTAGCGGACGTGGGTTACGAGCAGTACTTC
12,TRBJ2-3,.,TRBV25-1,.,CASSRYLDTQYF,TGTGCCAGCAGCCGTTATCTAGATACGCAGTATTTT
13,TRBJ2-3,.,TRBV5-1,.,CATKLPSTDTQYF,TGCGCCACCAAGCTCCCCTCCACAGATACGCAGTATTTT
15,TRBJ2-3,TRBD1,TRBV7-2,once,CASSRGGQGSDTQYF,TGTGCCAGCAGCCGGGGGGGACAGGGGTCAGATACGCAGTATTTT
13,TRBJ1-2,TRBD1,TRBV7-3,.,CASSLGQGNGYTF,TGTGCCAGCAGCTTGGGACAGGGCAATGGCTACACCTTC
17,TRBJ2-1,TRBD2,TRBV6-4,.,CASSDLATSGRLNEQFF,TGTGCCAGCAGTGACCTGGCCACTAGCGGGAGACTAAATGAGCAGTTCTTC
14,TRBJ1-2,TRBD1,TRBV7-2,.,CASSPQGAGYGYTF,TGTGCCAGCAGCCCACAGGGGGCAGGGTATGGCTACACCTTC
12,TRBJ1-2,.,TRBV7-2,.,CASSPVRGGYTF,TGTGCCAGCAGCCCCGTCCGCGGTGGCTACACCTTC
13,TRBJ2-2,.,TRBV27,.,CASSLIRSGELFF,TGTGCCAGCAGTTTAATTCGGTCTGGGGAGCTGTTTTTT
15,TRBJ1-2,TRBD1,TRBV27,.,CASSLSWRGGEGYTF,TGTGCCAGCAGTTTATCGTGGAGAGGGGGCGAGGGCTACACCTTC
15,TRBJ2-5,.,TRBV14,once,CASSQDVPRYETQYF,TGTGCCAGCAGCCAAGATGTCCCTCGCTACGAGACCCAGTACTTC
14,TRBJ1-2,.,TRBV11-2,.,CASSLASGRYGYTF,TGTGCCAGCAGCTTAGCGTCAGGAAGGTATGGCTACACCTTC
13,TRBJ2-1,.,TRBV5-6,.,CASSLYGDNEQFF,TGTGCCAGCAGCTTGTACGGAGACAATGAGCAGTTCTTC